The source of this T cell receptor (beta chain) is a study of blood T cells in healthy people across ages. Overall study context: Template switching picked up about one barcoded beta molecule for each two T cells.

Study findings and constraints: Because donor CMV status was unknown, expanded clonotype changes were possibly confounded.

Using a J-beta primer mix together with a sample-barcoded 5' primer, a second PCR was run for roughly 6 to 12 cycles. TCRdb re-analysed the 5' RACE reads in MiXCR, keeping a single row per CDR3 protein. Seen here are around 990,000 distinct CDR3 sequences, almost 25% observed once, and the top ten hold approximately 0.71%. Points on this clonotype: Its antigen is as yet unknown.

These data also featured in a second study, about T cells of mothers and their children.

The source is a girl aged 2-10 years in good health. What was sequenced was blood.

CDR3 protein: CASSLWESNQPQHF. CDR3 in DNA: TGTGCCAGCAGTTTATGGGAGAGCAATCAGCCCCAGCATTTT. The genes are TRBV28 and TRBJ1-5, with unresolved D. The V end lost 0 bases, the J end lost 1 base, and 4 bases lay between the germline ends. This CDR3 has 14 residues. Germline values: CDR1 MDHEN, CDR2 SYDVKM.